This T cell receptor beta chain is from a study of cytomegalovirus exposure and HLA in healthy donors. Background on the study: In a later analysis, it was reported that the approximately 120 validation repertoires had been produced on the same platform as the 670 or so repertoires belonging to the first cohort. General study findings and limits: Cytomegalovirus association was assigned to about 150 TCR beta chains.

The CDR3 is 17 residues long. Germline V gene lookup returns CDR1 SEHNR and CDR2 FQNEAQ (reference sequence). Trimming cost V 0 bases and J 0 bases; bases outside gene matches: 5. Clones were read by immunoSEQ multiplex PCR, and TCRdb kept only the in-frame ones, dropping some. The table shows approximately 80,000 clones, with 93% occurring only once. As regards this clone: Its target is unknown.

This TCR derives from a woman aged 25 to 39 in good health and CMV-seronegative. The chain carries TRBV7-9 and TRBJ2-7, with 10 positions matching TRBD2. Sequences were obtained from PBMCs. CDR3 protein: CASSLASGGPSSYEQYF. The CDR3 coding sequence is TGTGCCAGCAGCTTAGCTAGCGGGGGGCCGAGCTCCTACGAGCAGTACTTC. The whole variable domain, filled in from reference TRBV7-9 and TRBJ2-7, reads DTGVSQNPRHKITKRGQNVTFRCDPISEHNRLYWYRQTLGQGPEFLTYFQNEAQLEKSRLLSDRFSAERPKGSFSTLEIQRTEQGDSAMYLCASSLASGGPSSYEQYFGPGTRLTVT.